This T cell receptor (beta chain) was captured in a study of shared T cell receptors in the human thymus. Only in-frame clones appear in the TCRdb table, and some are missing; sequencing was by immunoSEQ multiplex PCR. The sample has about 660,000 clones; over 75% are singletons. The CDR3 has 14 amino acids. Germline trimming cut 3 bases from V and 1 base from J; bases unmatched to any gene: 0. CDR1 and CDR2 (germline): SGDLS, YYNGEE. This sample was shared with a second study, whose subject was human thymus T cells. As reported in that work: Each of the donors was a healthy Finnish infant who was undergoing open corrective cardiac surgery for congenital heart defects. Thymus tissue for the work was resected from patients undergoing corrective heart surgery. Gene usage (both V and J) appeared biased in thymic and blood repertoires.

The clonotype originates from a boy under three years old with a congenital heart defect. This rearrangement joins TRBV9 to TRBJ2-4; TRBD2 matches 8 bases. The sample comprised thymocytes. The DNA for the CDR3 is TGTGCCAGCAGCGGCGGGAGGGCCAAAAACATTCAGTACTTC. It yields the protein CASSGGRAKNIQYF.